Listed here are 22 T cell receptor beta chains from one sample, sequenced in a study of CD8 T cells in Susac syndrome. After extraction with the RNeasy kit, roughly 0.5 to 1 ug of the RNA was reverse transcribed using random hexamers. TCRdb reprocessed the immunoSEQ multiplex PCR reads with MiXCR, giving one entry per CDR3 protein. The data hold about 140,000 distinct CDR3 sequences, with approximately 95% observed a single time. Sequencing was carried out using CD8+ T cells from PBMCs. All receptors derive from a human donor with Susac syndrome.

The chain combines TRBV13 with TRBJ2-5; a weak D match, TRBD1 (5 bases). The germline V and J ends were trimmed by 3 bases and 2 bases, with 7 bases remaining between them. This CDR3 contains 13 residues. The germline V gene has CDR1 PRHDT and CDR2 FYEKMQ (reference sequence). The chain's CDR3 is CASSFDSQETQYF. Written as DNA, the CDR3 is TGTGCCAGCAGCTTTGACAGTCAAGAGACCCAGTACTTC.

The rearrangement joins TRBV7-9 to TRBJ1-1, with unresolved D. This CDR3 contains 16 residues. Deletions cut 5 bases from V and 0 bases from J, with 16 bases between. CDR1 and CDR2 from the germline V gene are SEHNR and FQNEAQ (reference sequence). CDR3 nucleotide sequence: TGTGCCAGCAGCGCCGGGGTTTGGGCCTTGAACACTGAAGCTTTCTTT. Protein product: CASSAGVWALNTEAFF.

The rearrangement joins TRBV11-2 to TRBJ2-3, with TRBD1 matching 7 bases. CDR3 length: 16 amino acids. Per the germline V gene, CDR1 is SGHAT and CDR2 is FQNNGV. V was pared by 4 bases and J by 1 base, with 8 bases of the junction left unmatched. CDR3 sequence reads: CASSSGTALGTDTQYF. The CDR3 DNA reads TGTGCCAGCAGCTCTGGGACAGCCCTGGGCACAGATACGCAGTATTTT.

This clonotype was detected a few times. The V gene is TRBV28, the J gene TRBJ2-7; 7 positions match TRBD1. Trimming at V came to 10 bases and at J to 0 bases, leaving 3 bases not matched to a gene. CDR1 and CDR2 (germline): MDHEN, SYDVKM. The CDR3 contains 12 residues. The CDR3 DNA is TGTGCCACCCGGGACAGCTCCTACGAGCAGTACTTC. Residues: CATRDSSYEQYF. Full variable domain (missing parts from reference TRBV28 and TRBJ2-7): DVKVTQSSRYLVKRTGEKVFLECVQDMDHENMFWYRQDPGLGLRLIYFSYDVKMKEKGDIPEGYSVSREKKERFSLILESASTNQTSMYLCATRDSSYEQYFGPGTRLTVT.

This chain joins TRBV20-1 and TRBJ2-1; the match to TRBD2 covers 12 bases. The CDR3 runs 14 residues. Germline CDR1 reads DFQATT; CDR2 reads SNEGSKA (reference sequence). V was clipped by 5 bases and J by 2 bases; unmatched bases: 1. CDR3 DNA sequence: TGCAGTGCTCCTAGCGGGAGGGCCTACAATGAGCAGTTCTTC. Amino acid sequence: CSAPSGRAYNEQFF.

A remark on this clonotype: An end of the junction differs from the germline gene, which may be a read error. The chain joins TRBV4-1 to TRBJ2-1; D is perhaps TRBD1 (6 bases). CDR1 is MGHRA, CDR2 YSYEKL, per germline. The CDR3 has 12 amino acids. The CDR3 DNA reads as TGCGCCAGCAGCCAGATACAGGGTTACGTGATCTTC. It specifies CASSQIQGYVIF.

The chain recombines TRBV19 with TRBJ2-7; no definite D call. The germline gives CDR1 LNHDA, CDR2 SQIVND (reference sequence). V dropped 6 bases and J dropped 4 bases, with 10 bases sitting between them. The CDR3 covers 12 residues. The CDR3 here is CASSPSKYEQYF. The CDR3, as DNA: TGTGCCAGTAGCCCCTCGAAATACGAGCAGTACTTC.

This clonotype was seen just once. The V call is TRBV20-1, the J call TRBJ1-2, with a possible D match to TRBD1 (6 bases). Trimming stripped 8 bases from V and 4 bases from J, with 11 bases between. Germline CDR1 is DFQATT and CDR2 is SNEGSKA (reference sequence). The CDR3 contains 11 residues. The CDR3 spells CSPGESYGYTF. CDR3 bases: TGCAGTCCAGGGGAAAGCTATGGCTACACCTTC.

The V and J genes are TRBV7-8 and TRBJ2-4, with D maybe TRBD2 (5 bases). Trimming took 3 bases from V and 5 from J, leaving 8 bases between them. The CDR3 sequence is 13 residues long. CDR1 is SGHVS, CDR2 FQNEAQ, per germline. This CDR3 is CASSFEGQNIQYF. As DNA, the CDR3 is TGTGCCAGCAGCTTCGAGGGCCAAAACATTCAGTACTTC.

This chain links TRBV29-1 with TRBJ1-2; TRBD1 might be the D (6 bases). The CDR3 contains 16 residues. The V and J ends lost 3 bases and 4 bases respectively, with 21 bases between them. Germline CDR1 is SQVTM and CDR2 is ANQGSEA. The CDR3 bases are TGCAGCGTTGAGAGGGACACGGACCCCAGGGGCTATGGCTACACCTTC. Its translation: CSVERDTDPRGYGYTF.

This chain joins TRBV20-1 and TRBJ2-7, with D possibly being TRBD2 (6 bases). Trimming took off 4 bases at V and 2 bases at J, with 24 bases between the two ends. CDR3 length: 17 residues. Germline values: CDR1 DFQATT, CDR2 SNEGSKA (reference sequence). CDR3 coding DNA: TGCAGTGCTACCAGAGAGACTAGTAAATTAATCGCCTACGAGCAGTACTTC. Translating it yields CSATRETSKLIAYEQYF.

The gene calls are TRBV4-1 and TRBJ2-7; 7 bases are shared with TRBD2. The CDR3 has 13 amino acids. Germline-derived CDR1 and CDR2 are MGHRA and YSYEKL. V lost 5 bases and J lost 5; bases outside the gene matches: 6. The CDR3 coding sequence is TGCGCCAGCAGCGGACCCCGGGGGGACGAGCAGTACTTC. It yields the protein CASSGPRGDEQYF.

The chain carries TRBV24-1 and TRBJ1-5; D is perhaps TRBD1 (6 bases). Germline V gene sequence: CDR1 KGHDR, CDR2 SFDVKD. Trimming stripped 5 bases from V and 2 bases from J, with 12 bases between. This CDR3 has 15 amino acids. The CDR3 DNA reads as TGTGCCACCAGTGGTCCAGGGGATGGCAATCAGCCCCAGCATTTT. This gives the protein CATSGPGDGNQPQHF.

The CDR3 DNA follows: TGTGCCACCAGTGATGGGAATCAGCCCCAGCATTTT. Translation gives CATSDGNQPQHF. The chain couples TRBV24-1 to TRBJ1-5; D call uncertain. This CDR3 has 12 residues. Trimming pared 3 bases from V and 4 bases from J, leaving 3 bases between. Germline-derived CDR1 and CDR2 are KGHDR and SFDVKD.

This clonotype was counted once. This CDR3 is CASSQGRGPVPYSDYGYTF. In DNA form, the CDR3 reads TGCGCCAGCAGCCAAGGCAGGGGACCCGTCCCCTACTCAGATTATGGCTACACCTTC. This sequence joins TRBV4-1 and TRBJ1-2; possibly TRBD1 for D (6 bases). Germline values: CDR1 MGHRA, CDR2 YSYEKL. Trimming took 1 base from V and 5 from J, leaving 26 bases between them. The CDR3 totals 19 residues.

This clonotype was detected once. The rearrangement uses TRBV30 and TRBJ1-2; unclear D gene. CDR3 length equals 10 residues. V lost 5 bases, J lost 8 bases, and 9 bases lay in between. Germline V gene sequence: CDR1 GTSNPN, CDR2 SVGIG (reference sequence). For the CDR3, the DNA is TGTGCCTGGGGGAAGGGAGGCTACACCTTC. This gives the protein CAWGKGGYTF.

This clonotype was recorded only once. V is TRBV29-1 and J is TRBJ2-7; the D is unclear. The germline gives CDR1 SQVTM, CDR2 ANQGSEA. Trimming cost V 6 bases and J 3 bases, with 15 bases left between them. The CDR3 is 13 amino acids. CDR3 DNA sequence: TGCAGCGTCGAGACCAGTTGGGACTACGAGCAGTACTTC. It is translated as CSVETSWDYEQYF.

This chain uses TRBV6-1 with TRBJ2-5; no clear D gene. Trimming took 9 bases from V and 3 from J, leaving 8 bases between them. CDR1 MNHNS and CDR2 SASEGT come from the germline V gene. The CDR3 is 11 amino acids. CDR3 amino acids: CASGSKETQYF. The CDR3 bases are TGTGCCAGTGGCAGTAAAGAGACCCAGTACTTC.

This chain connects TRBV30 to TRBJ2-2; 8 nucleotides line up with TRBD1. The CDR3 sequence is 14 residues long. Germline trimming cut 8 bases from V and 4 bases from J; bases unmatched to any gene: 9. The germline gives CDR1 GTSNPN, CDR2 SVGIG (reference sequence). CDR3 in amino acids: CARTGTGFTGELFF. In nucleotides, the CDR3 is TGTGCCCGGACCGGGACAGGCTTCACCGGGGAGCTGTTTTTT.

The chain carries TRBV12-5 and TRBJ1-2; D is ambiguous. From germline, CDR1 is LGHNT and CDR2 FRNRAP. This CDR3 has 13 amino acids. Trimming removed 1 base from V and 2 bases from J, with 5 bases in between. CDR3 sequence (DNA): TGTGCTAGTGGTTTGGGGGAGAACTATGGCTACACCTTC. Amino acid sequence: CASGLGENYGYTF.

The chain recombines TRBV2 with TRBJ2-1; no definite D call. Germline CDR1 is SNHLY and CDR2 is FYNNEI. V was shortened by 9 bases and J by 9 bases, with 21 bases between the two germline ends. This CDR3 has 14 residues. The CDR3 loop is CARLGGGGYGEQFF. In DNA, the CDR3 is TGTGCCAGGTTGGGTGGCGGTGGATACGGTGAGCAGTTCTTC.

The rearrangement joins TRBV6-1 to TRBJ1-2; 8 bases are a match to TRBD1. V lost 6 bases to trimming and J lost 2 bases; unmatched junction nucleotides: 11. The V gene's germline CDR1 is MNHNS and CDR2 SASEGT. The length of the CDR3 is 16 residues. DNA for the CDR3: TGTGCCAGCAGAGCACCAGACAGGGGTGGAAACTATGGCTACACCTTC. Protein product: CASRAPDRGGNYGYTF.